This note documents a single T cell receptor beta chain sequence. Its cognate antigen is unknown. Measured with immunoSEQ multiplex PCR; TCRdb has only the in-frame clones, and not every one. This table holds 60,000 or so clones, over 90% found once. This record belongs to a study of siplizumab effects on memory and regulatory T cells. Study-level findings and limits: Mappable alloreactive CD4+ clones averaged 68.8% Treg-derived with siplizumab versus around 25% in controls.

The receptor comes from a human donor in good health. The sequenced sample was CD8+ T cells sorted from blood.

The CDR3 spells CASSIQGVETQYF. As DNA, the CDR3 is TGTGCCAGTAGTATTCAGGGGGTTGAGACCCAGTACTTC. J is TRBJ2-5 and V is TRBV19; TRBD1 matches at 7 bases. Per the germline V gene, CDR1 is LNHDA and CDR2 is SQIVND (reference sequence). Trimming cost V 3 bases and J 5 bases; bases outside gene matches: 3. The CDR3 sequence is 13 residues long.